This T cell receptor (beta chain) was observed in a study of T-cell memory formation after mild COVID-19 (dated by TCRdb to the early 2020s). Some background on the complete study: TCR sequence clusters from the two donors were largely donor specific. Longitudinal TCRalpha and TCRbeta repertoire sequencing tracked T-cell clones expanding and contracting after mild COVID-19 in a couple of donors. Two young, previously healthy adult volunteers made up the cohort, one male and one female.

Study-wide conclusions, independent of this receptor: Contracting CD4+ clones appeared mostly in the CM and EM memory subsets, whereas CD8+ clones were enriched in EMRA. The study covered only a couple of mild cases, and larger cohorts including severe cases with pre-infection samples were considered necessary. Clones that contracted from day 15 to 85 showed balanced CD4/CD8 phenotypes, whereas a second wave of clones that expanded from day 15 to 37 leaned towards CD4+. Some responding clones were found in pre-infection memory, which suggests that pre-existing cross-reactive memory T cells took part in the SARS-CoV-2 response. SARS-CoV-2 specificity was not confirmed for the second-wave clones peaking on day 37.

Ficoll-Paque density gradient centrifugation was the method used to isolate PBMCs. The CDR3 measures 14 amino acids from cysteine to phenylalanine. CDR3 DNA is the only sequence kept; it has 42 bases, read in frame from the first base. Reading the germline V gene gives CDR1 SGHTA and CDR2 FQGNSA. V is clipped by 2 bases and J by 6 bases, and the sequence between their germline boundaries is 14 bases long. TCRdb names Illumina NovaSeq 6000 as the instrument used. TCRalpha and TCRbeta cDNA libraries were constructed by 5'RACE with constant-segment primers, with sample barcodes and unique molecular identifiers being introduced. RNA was extracted from every sample with Trizol reagent. Library amplification was performed in two PCR steps, and a second sample barcode and Illumina TruSeq adapters were introduced in the second step. Libraries were sequenced on an Illumina NovaSeq with 2 x 150 bp paired-end reads. Processing in the source paper ran as follows. Demultiplexing of reads and collapsing into UMI-guided consensus sequences were performed with migec v1.2.7. Using mixcr v2.1.11, UMI consensuses were aligned to TRA and TRB V and J templates and then assembled into clonotypes. Clonotypes were classified as expanded or contracted when called significant by both edgeR and NoisET, with noise models trained on biological replicates. For edgeR calls, the thresholds were a false discovery rate-adjusted p below 0.01 and a log2 fold-change of 1. As an exploratory analysis of dynamics, PCA with hierarchical clustering was applied to max-normalized trajectories of the 1000 most abundant clonotypes. Each responding clone was given a CD4 or CD8 phenotype based on the CD4+ and CD8+ repertoires, which had been sequenced separately. In-frame beta chains were kept once TCRdb had trimmed the public reads at Q25 with fastp and called clones with MiXCR. Under each unique CDR3 protein, matching rows form one entry showing the most common genes and DNA. TCRdb's processing, not the authors', yielded these V and J calls. In all, the sample holds some 490,000 distinct CDR3 sequences, and 18% of those were seen once. More than 9% of the sample rests with the top ten.

In its sample, this clonotype was seen many times. The antigen it binds to is not known. Base qualities are not at hand, and no much larger clone is one base apart. This clonotype was sampled from an adult woman who had mild COVID-19 (a few samples of this study predate the infection). The sample titles of this study are shuffled in the database, so cell type and time point are left out; the donor was told from shared clones. The sample was PBMCs or a T cell subset sorted from them (not recorded which). The chain links TRBV7-2 with TRBJ2-7, with the D gene not confidently named. At the DNA level, the sequence is TGTGCCAGCAGCTTACTAATTGGTCCCGGCGAGCAGTACTTC. Its coded protein is CASSLLIGPGEQYF.